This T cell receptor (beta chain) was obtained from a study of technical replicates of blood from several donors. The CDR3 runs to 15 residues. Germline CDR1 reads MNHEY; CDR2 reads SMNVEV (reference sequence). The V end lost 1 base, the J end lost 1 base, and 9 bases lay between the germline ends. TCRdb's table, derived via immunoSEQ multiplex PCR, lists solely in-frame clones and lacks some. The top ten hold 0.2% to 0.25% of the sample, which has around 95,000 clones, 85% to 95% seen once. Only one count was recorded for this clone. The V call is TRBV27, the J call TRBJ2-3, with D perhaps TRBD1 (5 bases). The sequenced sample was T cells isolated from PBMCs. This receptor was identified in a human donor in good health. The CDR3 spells CASSLYQGRTDTQYF. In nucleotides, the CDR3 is TGTGCCAGCAGTTTATACCAGGGCCGCACAGATACGCAGTATTTT.